This passage covers 9 T cell receptor beta chains from one sample sequenced in a study of control samples from healthy donors and cancer patients. The assay was immunoSEQ multiplex PCR, and TCRdb's table has in-frame clones only and misses some. Here the sample spans roughly 80,000 clones, approximately 90% being singletons. The sequencing input was PBMCs. The receptors originated from a woman aged 55 to 70 with head and neck cancer.

V is TRBV5-6 and J is TRBJ1-1; D gene uncertain. In germline, CDR1 is SGHDT, CDR2 YYEEEE. CDR3 size: 16 residues. Trimming removed 7 bases at V and 5 bases at J, with 24 bases between. The CDR3 bases are TGTGCCAGCGCCTCCGTCCGGCTGCCGATAGGTACTGAAGCTTTCTTT. It translates to CASASVRLPIGTEAFF.

This clone was seen just once. The rearrangement links TRBV5-1 to TRBJ2-3, with TRBD1 identical over 9 bases. This CDR3 is 15 amino acids long. With 1 base clipped from V and 3 bases from J, the junction kept 3 bases outside the gene matches. Germline V gene sequence: CDR1 SGHRS, CDR2 YFSETQ. In DNA, the CDR3 is TGCGCCAGCAGCTTGACAGGGGGCCCGACAGATACGCAGTATTTT. This codes for CASSLTGGPTDTQYF.

This rearrangement joins TRBV5-1 to TRBJ2-7; 8 nucleotides align to TRBD2. The CDR3 contains 16 residues. V gave up 2 bases and J gave up 3 bases; unmatched junction bases: 10. CDR1 is SGHRS and CDR2 is YFSETQ in the germline V gene. CDR3 in amino acids: CASSLAGDPGGYEQYF. The CDR3 DNA reads as TGCGCCAGCAGCTTAGCGGGAGACCCAGGAGGCTACGAGCAGTACTTC.

V and J are TRBV5-1 and TRBJ2-5; the match to TRBD2 covers 11 bases. The germline V gene has CDR1 SGHRS and CDR2 YFSETQ. This CDR3 region has 14 residues. J gave up 4 bases and V 2 bases, and 1 base lay outside the gene matches. CDR3 nucleotides: TGCGCCAGCAGCTTTAGCGGGAGGGGAGAGACCCAGTACTTC. Translation: CASSFSGRGETQYF.

The chain links TRBV2 to TRBJ1-5; perhaps TRBD1 as D (5 bases). This CDR3 has 12 residues. The V end lost 3 bases, the J end lost 7 bases, and 7 bases lay between the germline ends. Germline CDR1 and CDR2: SNHLY and FYNNEI. DNA for the CDR3: TGTGCCAGCAGTGACAGGGTCCAGCCCCAGCATTTT. This codes for CASSDRVQPQHF.

This chain joins TRBV7-9 and TRBJ1-3, with 10 positions matching TRBD1. Germline V CDR1 and CDR2: SEHNR, FQNEAQ (reference sequence). This CDR3 region has 16 residues. Unmatched junction bases numbered 7, after V lost 5 bases and J lost 3 bases. CDR3: CASSHDRGHYGNTIYF. The DNA of the CDR3 is TGTGCCAGCAGCCACGACAGGGGGCATTATGGAAACACCATATATTTT.

The J gene is TRBJ2-7, the V gene TRBV7-6; maybe TRBD2 (6 bases). CDR1 and CDR2 from the germline V gene are SGHVS and FNYEAQ. Trimming took off 0 bases at V and 7 bases at J, with 13 bases between the two ends. The CDR3 is made up of 14 amino acids. CDR3 sequence reads: CASSLALEGLEQYF. CDR3 coding DNA: TGTGCCAGCAGCTTAGCGTTGGAGGGATTAGAGCAGTACTTC.

This chain connects TRBV9 to TRBJ1-2, with D unresolved. V was shortened by 0 bases and J by 4 bases, with 13 bases between the two germline ends. This CDR3 comprises 15 residues. Germline V gene lookup returns CDR1 SGDLS and CDR2 YYNGEE. The CDR3 bases are TGTGCCAGCAGCGTAGATCAAGAGGGTTCCTATGGCTACACCTTC. Amino acid sequence: CASSVDQEGSYGYTF.

The V and J genes are TRBV6-5 and TRBJ2-7; 7 nucleotides line up with TRBD2. CDR3 length: 15 residues. From germline, CDR1 is MNHEY and CDR2 SVGAGI. Trimming cost V 0 bases and J 0 bases; bases outside gene matches: 2. In DNA, the CDR3 is TGTGCCAGCAGTTACTCGGGGAGGGGCTCCTACGAGCAGTACTTC. It translates to CASSYSGRGSYEQYF.